This entry lists 22 T cell receptor beta chains sequenced from one sample in a study of identical twins (TCRdb year 2016). The library relied on 5' RACE. TCRdb names Illumina HiSeq 2000 as the instrument used. TCRdb passed the public sequencing reads through fastp at Q25 and MiXCR, retaining productive beta sequences. Every CDR3 protein is listed once, alongside the most common genes and DNA of its rows. The sample records some 460,000 distinct CDR3 sequences, around 14% of which are singletons. Over 0.5% of the sample is taken by the ten largest. The sample was also linked to a second study, of yellow fever vaccine responses in identical twins.

Material for sequencing was CD4+ T cells sorted from blood. The receptors were gathered from a woman aged 18-29 years in good health.

This chain's CDR3 is CASSLRDGGTDTQYF. CDR3 bases: TGCGCCAGCAGCTTGAGGGATGGAGGGACAGATACGCAGTATTTT. The rearrangement uses TRBV5-1 and TRBJ2-3; TRBD2 is a possible D gene (6 bases). This CDR3 is 15 amino acids long. CDR1 and CDR2 (germline): SGHRS, YFSETQ. Trimming stripped 1 base from V and 3 bases from J, with 12 bases between.

The chain is built from TRBV7-9 and TRBJ1-3; D is perhaps TRBD1 (5 bases). Trimming took off 5 bases at V and 4 bases at J, with 15 bases between the two ends. The germline CDR1 and CDR2 sequences are SEHNR and FQNEAQ (reference sequence). This CDR3 contains 15 residues. The CDR3 here is CASSLPGRAGNTIYF. Here the CDR3 DNA reads TGTGCCAGCAGCCTACCAGGGAGAGCGGGAAACACCATATATTTT.

This clonotype was observed a few times. The chain uses TRBV28 and TRBJ2-3, with D possibly TRBD1 on 5 matching bases. Trimming stripped 4 bases from V and 5 bases from J, with 13 bases between. In germline, CDR1 is MDHEN, CDR2 SYDVKM. The CDR3 has 14 amino acids. CDR3 in amino acids: CASSSDRPRDTQYF. CDR3 nucleotides: TGTGCCAGCAGTTCCGACAGACCGCGAGATACGCAGTATTTT.

This clonotype occurred many times. The chain recombines TRBV18 with TRBJ2-5; 9 positions match TRBD1. Germline values: CDR1 KGHSH, CDR2 LQKENI. This CDR3 has 13 residues. With V trimmed by 5 bases and J by 4 bases, 2 bases remained unmatched. The CDR3 protein is CASSGQGRETQYF. CDR3 in DNA: TGTGCCAGCTCAGGACAGGGGAGAGAGACCCAGTACTTC.

This clonotype occurred a few times. The V call is TRBV7-8, the J call TRBJ2-7, with 12 positions matching TRBD2. Germline CDR1 and CDR2: SGHVS and FQNEAQ. CDR3 length: 17 residues. V lost 4 bases and J lost 4; bases outside the gene matches: 11. DNA for the CDR3: TGTGCCAGCAGCTCTACTCTAGCGGGAGGGCCTATTTACGAGCAGTACTTC. As protein: CASSSTLAGGPIYEQYF.

The chain joins TRBV20-1 to TRBJ2-5; the D gene is possibly TRBD2 (6 bases). V dropped 2 bases and J dropped 5 bases, with 24 bases sitting between them. This CDR3 comprises 17 residues. Germline V CDR1 and CDR2: DFQATT, SNEGSKA (reference sequence). The CDR3 sequence is CSARLIRAGFNSETQYF. Written as DNA, the CDR3 is TGCAGTGCTAGACTAATACGGGCGGGATTCAACTCGGAGACCCAGTACTTC.

This clonotype appeared a few times. Here the CDR3 DNA reads TGTGCCAGCAGCTTGGGAACAGGGTTAAAGACCCAGTACTTC. It specifies CASSLGTGLKTQYF. This chain joins TRBV5-6 and TRBJ2-5, with D perhaps TRBD1 (6 bases). This CDR3 has 14 residues. V was trimmed by 0 bases and J by 6 bases, leaving 12 bases between them. The germline V gene has CDR1 SGHDT and CDR2 YYEEEE.

The sample holds many counts of this clonotype. This chain links TRBV12-3 or TRBV12-4 with TRBJ2-1; D is perhaps TRBD2 (6 bases). There are 20 residues in the CDR3. Between the trimmed V and J ends, which lost 0 bases and 0 bases, there was a span of 21 bases. The CDR3 reads CASSLAGKVLATPSYNEQFF. The CDR3 DNA is TGTGCCAGCAGTTTAGCGGGAAAGGTCCTAGCGACCCCCTCCTACAATGAGCAGTTCTTC.

This clonotype was found many times. The chain carries TRBV5-1 and TRBJ2-3; 15 nucleotides align to TRBD2. The germline CDR1 and CDR2 sequences are SGHRS and YFSETQ. V lost 2 bases and J lost 6; bases outside the gene matches: 4. The CDR3 is made up of 16 amino acids. DNA of the CDR3: TGCGCCAGCAGCTTTGGACTAGCGGGAGGGCCGGATACGCAGTATTTT. It specifies CASSFGLAGGPDTQYF.

J is TRBJ2-1 and V is TRBV20-1; 9 positions match TRBD2. The length of the CDR3 is 17 residues. Losses at the gene ends were 6 bases for V and 8 bases for J; bases not matched to a gene: 20. CDR1 is DFQATT and CDR2 is SNEGSKA in the germline V gene (reference sequence). As DNA, the CDR3 is TGCAGTGCCCACCCGGTGGCTAGCGGGAAGACTAGGGATGAGCAGTTCTTC. Amino acids: CSAHPVASGKTRDEQFF.

This clonotype came up a few times. The chain recombines TRBV20-1 with TRBJ2-3; a possible D gene is TRBD2 (5 bases). In germline, CDR1 is DFQATT, CDR2 SNEGSKA (reference sequence). Trimming stripped 8 bases from V and 1 base from J, with 13 bases between. The CDR3 is made up of 13 amino acids. The CDR3 nucleotides are TGCAGTAGCCTCTCCGGGGGCACAGATACGCAGTATTTT. Its protein product is CSSLSGGTDTQYF.

The chain employs TRBV15 and TRBJ2-4, with TRBD1 as a possible D gene (6 bases). The CDR3 length is 14 residues. Germline loops: CDR1 LNHNV, CDR2 YYDKDF (reference sequence). Trimming stripped 8 bases from V and 6 bases from J, with 17 bases between. For the CDR3, the DNA is TGTGCCACCCTAGGGGACACGGCGAGAAACATTCAGTACTTC. The encoded protein is CATLGDTARNIQYF.

This clonotype was seen only a few times. The V gene is TRBV12-3 or TRBV12-4, the J gene TRBJ1-5, with 7 positions matching TRBD1. This CDR3 has 15 residues. The junction had 11 bases not matched to a gene; V was cut back by 6 bases and J by 6 bases. The CDR3 sequence: CASSRTVGDSQPQHF. The CDR3 DNA reads TGTGCCAGCAGCCGGACCGTGGGGGACAGTCAGCCCCAGCATTTT.

This clonotype has just a few counts. The chain carries TRBV29-1 and TRBJ1-2; D is unresolved. Trimming cost V 6 bases and J 4 bases, with 9 bases left between them. Germline CDR1 and CDR2: SQVTM and ANQGSEA. The CDR3 is 11 residues long. The CDR3 sequence: CSVRASYGYTF. Here the CDR3 DNA reads TGCAGCGTCCGGGCCTCCTATGGCTACACCTTC.

V usage is TRBV20-1 and J usage is TRBJ2-1, with D possibly matching TRBD2 (7 bases). The germline V and J ends were trimmed by 3 bases and 6 bases, with 15 bases remaining between them. CDR1 is DFQATT and CDR2 is SNEGSKA in the germline V gene (reference sequence). The CDR3 loop spans 14 amino acids. The CDR3 loop is CSASWGGRSNEQFF. In DNA, the CDR3 is TGCAGTGCTAGTTGGGGGGGGCGGTCCAATGAGCAGTTCTTC.

To note about this clonotype: The junction departs from germline at one end; a sequencing error may be responsible. The chain couples TRBV11-2 to TRBJ2-5, with D possibly being TRBD1 (5 bases). The CDR3 consists of 11 residues. CDR1 and CDR2 (germline): SGHAT, FQNNGV. The chain's CDR3 is CASSSGQARAF. CDR3 nucleotides: TGTGCCAGCAGTTCAGGCCAAGCCAGGGCCTTC.

The CDR3 is CSANPLAGDVSYEQYF. In DNA form, the CDR3 reads TGCAGTGCCAATCCTCTAGCGGGGGATGTCTCCTACGAGCAGTACTTC. The J gene is TRBJ2-7, the V gene TRBV20-1; 10 nucleotides match TRBD2. The V gene end was trimmed by 6 bases and the J gene end by 0 bases; junction bases not matched to a gene: 11. The CDR3 consists of 16 residues. Germline CDR1 and CDR2: DFQATT and SNEGSKA (reference sequence).

The chain employs TRBV7-9 and TRBJ2-6; D remains ambiguous. The germline V and J ends were trimmed by 6 bases and 0 bases, with 12 bases remaining between them. In germline, CDR1 is SEHNR, CDR2 FQNEAQ (reference sequence). This CDR3 spans 16 amino acids. The DNA of the CDR3 is TGTGCCAGCAGAGACGCCGGCTCCTCTGGGGCCAACGTCCTGACTTTC. This gives the protein CASRDAGSSGANVLTF.

This clonotype was detected only a few times. J is TRBJ2-6 and V is TRBV5-1, with D possibly being TRBD1 (5 bases). The length of the CDR3 is 18 residues. Per germline, CDR1 SGHRS and CDR2 YFSETQ. V was clipped by 0 bases and J by 1 base, with 14 bases between them. CDR3: CASSLVTGWGSGANVLTF. The DNA of the CDR3 is TGCGCCAGCAGCTTGGTTACAGGATGGGGTTCTGGGGCCAACGTCCTGACTTTC. The whole variable domain, filled in from reference TRBV5-1 and TRBJ2-6, reads KAGVTQTPRYLIKTRGQQVTLSCSPISGHRSVSWYQQTPGQGLQFLFEYFSETQRNKGNFPGRFSGRQFSNSRSEMNVSTLELGDSALYLCASSLVTGWGSGANVLTFGAGSRLTVL.

The chain employs TRBV20-1 and TRBJ2-1, with D perhaps matching TRBD2 (6 bases). Germline CDR1 DFQATT, CDR2 SNEGSKA (reference sequence). With 6 bases removed from V and 6 bases from J, the gap between germline ends came to 15 bases. CDR3 length: 13 residues. In DNA form, the CDR3 reads TGCAGTGCCCCGGGACTGGGCGGCAATGAGCAGTTCTTC. Its protein is CSAPGLGGNEQFF.

The table lists this clonotype with many counts. The chain has TRBV25-1 and TRBJ2-1; tentatively, D is TRBD1 or TRBD2 (7 bases each). Germline CDR1 and CDR2: MGHDK and SYGVNS. Deletions cut 2 bases from V and 4 bases from J, with 12 bases between. CDR3 length: 15 residues. DNA for the CDR3: TGTGCCAGCAGTGAAGCAGGGGGAGGGTACAATGAGCAGTTCTTC. It encodes CASSEAGGGYNEQFF. Based on the CDR3 plus reference TRBV25-1 and TRBJ2-1, the full variable domain is EADIYQTPRYLVIGTGKKITLECSQTMGHDKMYWYQQDPGMELHLIHYSYGVNSTEKGDLSSESTVSRIRTEHFPLTLESARPSHTSQYLCASSEAGGGYNEQFFGPGTRLTVL.

This rearrangement joins TRBV3-1 to TRBJ1-1; D gene unclear. The V and J ends lost 0 bases and 10 bases respectively, with 12 bases between them. The CDR3 covers 13 residues. Looked up from germline, CDR1 is LGHDT and CDR2 is YNNKEL (reference sequence). CDR3 coding DNA: TGTGCCAGCAGCCAAGATTTCCCGGGGAGAGCTTTCTTT. It codes for CASSQDFPGRAFF.